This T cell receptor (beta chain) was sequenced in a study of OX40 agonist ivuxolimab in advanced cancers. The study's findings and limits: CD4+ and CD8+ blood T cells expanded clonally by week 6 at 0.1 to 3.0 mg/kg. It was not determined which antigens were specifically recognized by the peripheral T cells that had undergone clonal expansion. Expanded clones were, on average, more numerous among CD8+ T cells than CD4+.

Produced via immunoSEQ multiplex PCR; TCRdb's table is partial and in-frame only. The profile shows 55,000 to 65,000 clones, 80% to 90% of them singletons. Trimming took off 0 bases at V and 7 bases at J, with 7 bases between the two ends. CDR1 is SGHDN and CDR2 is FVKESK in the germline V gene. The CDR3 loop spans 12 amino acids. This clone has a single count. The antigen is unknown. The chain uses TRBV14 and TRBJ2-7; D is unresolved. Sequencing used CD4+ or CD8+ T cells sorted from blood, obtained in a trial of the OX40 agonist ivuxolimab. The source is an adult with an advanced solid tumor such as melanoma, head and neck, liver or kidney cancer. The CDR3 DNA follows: TGTGCCAGCAGCCAAGATTCTAGAGAGCAGTACTTC. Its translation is CASSQDSREQYF.